This TCR beta chain was captured in a study of radiotherapy plus CTLA-4 blockade in lung cancer. Remarks on this clone: Its antigen is unknown.

The study's findings and limits: In blood, TCR clones derived from the tumor expanded after radiotherapy plus ipilimumab. Reports identified early blood T cell clone dynamics, with interferon-beta, as the best response predictor.

Enrolled patients, whose metastatic non-small-cell lung cancer was chemo-refractory, received focal radiation plus CTLA-4 blockade with ipilimumab. Profiling relied on immunoSEQ multiplex PCR, and the TCRdb table lists in-frame clones only, not all of them. The table records approximately 94,000 clones, approximately 80% of them present only once. V was trimmed by 5 bases and J by 4 bases, leaving 18 bases between them. The CDR3 spans 15 residues. From germline, CDR1 is SGHVS and CDR2 FNYEAQ. The sample consisted of peripheral blood, taken from a patient treated with radiotherapy plus ipilimumab. The rearrangement joins TRBV7-6 to TRBJ2-7; the D gene is possibly TRBD1 (7 bases). This TCR derives from a human donor with non-small cell lung cancer that progressed on radiotherapy plus ipilimumab. CDR3 loop: CASSPRQGGIYEQYF. In DNA, the CDR3 is TGTGCCAGCAGCCCCCGACAGGGAGGTATTTACGAGCAGTACTTC.